This T cell receptor beta chain was identified in a study of CD4 T cell repertoires in COVID-19. Regarding the study as a whole: SARS-CoV and/or HKU1 spike cultures shared between roughly 7 and 28% of SARS-CoV-2 clonotypes. Several top expanded SARS-CoV-2-reactive clonotypes were shared by two or three memory subsets.

To note about this clone: Its antigen is still unknown.

The memory T cells were sequenced right after ex vivo isolation, without culture. The CDR3 contains 12 residues. Germline V gene lookup returns CDR1 GTSNPN and CDR2 SVGIG (reference sequence). V shed 3 bases and J shed 5 bases, with 9 bases lying between them. Generated by immunoSEQ multiplex PCR, the TCRdb table keeps only in-frame clones and is missing some. The top ten clones hold roughly 0.65% of a sample with 20,000 or so clones, roughly 93% of them seen once. V and J are TRBV30 and TRBJ2-3; D gene unclear. Sample: circulating follicular helper CD4+ T cells (cTfh) from blood, taken before the COVID-19 pandemic. This receptor was identified in a human donor who had COVID-19. The CDR3 DNA follows: TGTGCCTGGAGGGCTAGAGGAGATACGCAGTATTTT. Amino acids: CAWRARGDTQYF.